This T cell receptor (beta chain) was sequenced for a study of blood T cells in healthy people across ages. Sample-barcoded 5' priming and a J-beta primer mix drove a second PCR of roughly 6 to 12 cycles. From the 5' RACE reads, TCRdb called clonotypes with MiXCR, one entry per CDR3 protein. Altogether around 870,000 distinct CDR3 sequences are present, more than 25% being singletons, with the ten largest covering about 18%. The receptor was derived from an elderly woman in good health. The sequenced material came from blood.

The CDR3 loop reads CASSERLYNEQYF. CDR3 in DNA: TGTGCCAGCAGCGAACGACTGTACAATGAGCAGTACTTC. V and J are TRBV2 and TRBJ2-4; D is ambiguous. Trimming cost V 6 bases and J 13 bases, with 19 bases left between them. The germline CDR1 and CDR2 sequences are SNHLY and FYNNEI. The CDR3 is 13 amino acids.